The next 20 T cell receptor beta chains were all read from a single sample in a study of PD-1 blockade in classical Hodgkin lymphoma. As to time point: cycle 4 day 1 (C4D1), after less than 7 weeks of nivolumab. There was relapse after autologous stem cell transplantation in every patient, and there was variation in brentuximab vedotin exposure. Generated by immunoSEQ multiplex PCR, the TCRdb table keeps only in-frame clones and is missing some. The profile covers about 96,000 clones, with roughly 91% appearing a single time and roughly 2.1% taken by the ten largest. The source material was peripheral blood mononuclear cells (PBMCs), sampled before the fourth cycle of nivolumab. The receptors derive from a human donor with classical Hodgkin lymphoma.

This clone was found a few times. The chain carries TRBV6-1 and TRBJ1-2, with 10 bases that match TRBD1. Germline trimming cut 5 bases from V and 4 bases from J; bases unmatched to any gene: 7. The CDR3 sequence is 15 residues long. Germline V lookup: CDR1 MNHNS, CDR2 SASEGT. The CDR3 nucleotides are TGTGCCAGCAGTACACCGGGACAGGGGACCTATGGCTACACCTTC. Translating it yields CASSTPGQGTYGYTF.

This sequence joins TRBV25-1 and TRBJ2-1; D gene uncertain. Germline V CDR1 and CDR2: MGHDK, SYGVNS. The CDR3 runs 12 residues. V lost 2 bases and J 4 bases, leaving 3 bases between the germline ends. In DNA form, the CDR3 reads TGTGCCAGCAGTGAACATTACAATGAGCAGTTCTTC. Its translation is CASSEHYNEQFF. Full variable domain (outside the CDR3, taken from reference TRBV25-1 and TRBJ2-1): EADIYQTPRYLVIGTGKKITLECSQTMGHDKMYWYQQDPGMELHLIHYSYGVNSTEKGDLSSESTVSRIRTEHFPLTLESARPSHTSQYLCASSEHYNEQFFGPGTRLTVL.

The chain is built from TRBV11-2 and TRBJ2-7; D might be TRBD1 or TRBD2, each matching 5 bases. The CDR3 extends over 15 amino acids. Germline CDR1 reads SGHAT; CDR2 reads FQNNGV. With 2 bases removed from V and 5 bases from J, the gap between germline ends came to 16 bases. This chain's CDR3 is CASSLHGEKGDEQYF. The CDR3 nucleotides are TGTGCCAGCAGCTTACACGGGGAAAAAGGGGACGAGCAGTACTTC.

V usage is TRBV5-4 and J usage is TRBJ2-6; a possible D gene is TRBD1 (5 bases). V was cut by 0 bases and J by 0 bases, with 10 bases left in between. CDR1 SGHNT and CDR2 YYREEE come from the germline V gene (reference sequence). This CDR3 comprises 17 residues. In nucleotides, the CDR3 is TGTGCCAGCAGCTTGGTAGGCAGGGTCTCTGGGGCCAACGTCCTGACTTTC. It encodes CASSLVGRVSGANVLTF.

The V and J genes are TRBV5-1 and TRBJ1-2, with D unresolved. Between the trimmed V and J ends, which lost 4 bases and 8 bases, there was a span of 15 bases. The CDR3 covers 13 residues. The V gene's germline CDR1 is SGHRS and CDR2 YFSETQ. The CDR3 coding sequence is TGCGCCAGCAGCGGAGCTCTCACTGGAGGCTACACCTTC. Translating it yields CASSGALTGGYTF.

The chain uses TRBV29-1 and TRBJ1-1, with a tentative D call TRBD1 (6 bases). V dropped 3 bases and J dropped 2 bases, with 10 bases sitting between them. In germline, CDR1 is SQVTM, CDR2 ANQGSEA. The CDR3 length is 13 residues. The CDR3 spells CSVESGGNTEAFF. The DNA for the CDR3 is TGCAGCGTTGAGTCGGGGGGCAACACTGAAGCTTTCTTT.

DNA for the CDR3: TGTGCCAGCAGTCGGGGGCAGGGAGTCGGGCCCCAGCATTTT. Its protein product is CASSRGQGVGPQHF. The chain links TRBV27 to TRBJ1-5; TRBD1 might be the D (6 bases). The germline V gene has CDR1 MNHEY and CDR2 SMNVEV (reference sequence). This CDR3 is 14 amino acids long. Trimming left V 5 bases short and J 9 bases short, with 17 bases between.

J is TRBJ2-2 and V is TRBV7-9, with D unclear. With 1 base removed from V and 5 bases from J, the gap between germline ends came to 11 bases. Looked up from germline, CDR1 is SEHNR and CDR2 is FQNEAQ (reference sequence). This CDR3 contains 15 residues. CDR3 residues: CASSLGHGGTGELFF. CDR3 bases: TGTGCCAGCAGCTTAGGACATGGTGGAACCGGGGAGCTGTTTTTT.

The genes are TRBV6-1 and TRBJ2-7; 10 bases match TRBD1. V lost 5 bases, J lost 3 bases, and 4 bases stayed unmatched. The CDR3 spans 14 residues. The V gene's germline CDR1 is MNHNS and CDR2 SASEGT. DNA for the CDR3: TGTGCCAGCAGTTCGGGACAGGGGAGCTACGAGCAGTACTTC. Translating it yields CASSSGQGSYEQYF.

CDR3 sequence: CASSFGPTDSNYGYTF. CDR3 bases: TGTGCCAGCAGTTTTGGCCCCACGGACAGTAACTATGGCTACACCTTC. The genes are TRBV25-1 and TRBJ1-2, with a weak D call TRBD1 (6 bases). V lost 5 bases, J lost 1 base, and 17 bases lay in between. CDR1 MGHDK and CDR2 SYGVNS come from the germline V gene. The CDR3 loop spans 16 amino acids.

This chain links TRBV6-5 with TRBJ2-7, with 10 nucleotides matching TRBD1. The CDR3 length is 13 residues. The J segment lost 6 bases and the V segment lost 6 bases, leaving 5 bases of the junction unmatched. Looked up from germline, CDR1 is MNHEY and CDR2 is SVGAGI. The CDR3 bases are TGTGCCAGCAGGGCGGGACAGGGGACCGAGCAGTACTTC. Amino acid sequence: CASRAGQGTEQYF.

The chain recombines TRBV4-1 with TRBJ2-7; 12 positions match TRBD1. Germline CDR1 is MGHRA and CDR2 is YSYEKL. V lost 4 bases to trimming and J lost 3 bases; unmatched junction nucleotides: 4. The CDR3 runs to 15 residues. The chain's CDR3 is CASSPGQGAFYEQYF. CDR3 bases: TGCGCCAGCAGCCCGGGACAGGGGGCTTTCTACGAGCAGTACTTC.

The CDR3 sequence is CASSQPTVQETQYF. CDR3 coding DNA: TGCGCCAGCAGCCAACCGACAGTCCAAGAGACCCAGTACTTC. V usage is TRBV4-1 and J usage is TRBJ2-5; perhaps TRBD1 as D (5 bases). CDR3 length: 14 amino acids. Trimming took off 2 bases at V and 1 base at J, with 8 bases between the two ends. Looked up from germline, CDR1 is MGHRA and CDR2 is YSYEKL.

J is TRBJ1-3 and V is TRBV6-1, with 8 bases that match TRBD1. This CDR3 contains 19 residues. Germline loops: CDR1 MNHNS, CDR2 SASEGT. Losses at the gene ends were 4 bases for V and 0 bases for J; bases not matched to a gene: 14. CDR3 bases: TGTGCCAGCAGTGGACGGACAGGGCAAGACCTGGGCTCTGGAAACACCATATATTTT. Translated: CASSGRTGQDLGSGNTIYF.

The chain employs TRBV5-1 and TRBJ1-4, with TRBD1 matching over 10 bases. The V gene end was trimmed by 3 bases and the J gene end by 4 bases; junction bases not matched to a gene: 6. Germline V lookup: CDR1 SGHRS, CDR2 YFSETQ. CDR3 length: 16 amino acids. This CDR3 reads CASSSTGGSVNEKLFF. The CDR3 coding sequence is TGCGCCAGCAGCTCGACAGGGGGCAGTGTTAATGAAAAACTGTTTTTT.

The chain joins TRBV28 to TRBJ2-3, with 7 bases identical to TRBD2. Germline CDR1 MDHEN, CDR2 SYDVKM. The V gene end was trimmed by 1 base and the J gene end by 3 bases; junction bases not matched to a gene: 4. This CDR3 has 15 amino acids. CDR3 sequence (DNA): TGTGCCAGCAGTTTATTTCCCGGGAGGACAGATACGCAGTATTTT. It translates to CASSLFPGRTDTQYF. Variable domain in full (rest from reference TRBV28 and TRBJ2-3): DVKVTQSSRYLVKRTGEKVFLECVQDMDHENMFWYRQDPGLGLRLIYFSYDVKMKEKGDIPEGYSVSREKKERFSLILESASTNQTSMYLCASSLFPGRTDTQYFGPGTRLTVL.

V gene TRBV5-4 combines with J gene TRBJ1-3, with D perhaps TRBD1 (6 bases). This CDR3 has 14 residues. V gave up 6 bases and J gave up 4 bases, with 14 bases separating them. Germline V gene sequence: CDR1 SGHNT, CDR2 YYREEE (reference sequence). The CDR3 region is CASNEQGAGNTIYF. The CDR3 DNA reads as TGTGCCAGCAACGAACAGGGAGCAGGAAACACCATATATTTT.

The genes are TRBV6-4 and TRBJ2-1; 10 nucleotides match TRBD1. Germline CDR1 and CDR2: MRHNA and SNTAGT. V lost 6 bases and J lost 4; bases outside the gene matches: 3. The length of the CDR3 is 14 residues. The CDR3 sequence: CASRRDRGYNEQFF. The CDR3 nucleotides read TGTGCCAGCAGAAGGGACAGGGGTTACAATGAGCAGTTCTTC.

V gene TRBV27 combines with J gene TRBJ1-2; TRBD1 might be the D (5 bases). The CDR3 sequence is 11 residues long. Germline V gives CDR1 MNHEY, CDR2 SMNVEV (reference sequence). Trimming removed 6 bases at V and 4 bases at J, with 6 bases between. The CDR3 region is CASRGGYGYTF. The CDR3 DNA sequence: TGTGCCAGCAGGGGGGGCTATGGCTACACCTTC.

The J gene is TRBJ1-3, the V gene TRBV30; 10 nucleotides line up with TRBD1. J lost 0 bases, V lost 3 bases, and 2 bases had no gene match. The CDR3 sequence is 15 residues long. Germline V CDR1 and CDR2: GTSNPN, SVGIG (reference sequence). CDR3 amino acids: CAWRDRGVSGNTIYF. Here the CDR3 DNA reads TGTGCCTGGAGGGACAGGGGGGTCTCTGGAAACACCATATATTTT.